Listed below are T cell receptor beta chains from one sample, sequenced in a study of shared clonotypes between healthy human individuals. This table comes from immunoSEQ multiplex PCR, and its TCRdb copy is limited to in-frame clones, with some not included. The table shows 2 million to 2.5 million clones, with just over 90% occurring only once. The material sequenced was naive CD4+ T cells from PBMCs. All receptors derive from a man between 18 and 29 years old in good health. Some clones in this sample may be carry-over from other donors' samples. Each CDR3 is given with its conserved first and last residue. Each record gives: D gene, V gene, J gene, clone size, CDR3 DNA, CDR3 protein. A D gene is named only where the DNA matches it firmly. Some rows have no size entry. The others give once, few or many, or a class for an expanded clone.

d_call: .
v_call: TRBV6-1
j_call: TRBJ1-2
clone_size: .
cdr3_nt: TGTGCCAGCTGCCACAGGGAAGGCTACACCTTC
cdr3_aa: CASCHREGYTF

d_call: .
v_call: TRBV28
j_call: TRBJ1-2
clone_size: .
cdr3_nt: TGTGCCAGCAGTTTAGGGGGGCAGGGGAGTGGTGGCTACACCTTC
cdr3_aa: CASSLGGQGSGGYTF

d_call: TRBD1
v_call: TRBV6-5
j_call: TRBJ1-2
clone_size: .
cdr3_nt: TGTGCCAGCAGTTCGACAGGGGCACGAGGCTACACCTTC
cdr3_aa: CASSSTGARGYTF

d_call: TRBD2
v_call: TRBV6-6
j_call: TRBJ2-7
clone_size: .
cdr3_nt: TGTGCCAGCAGGCCGGGAGGCCTCACCTACGAGCAGTACTTC
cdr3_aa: CASRPGGLTYEQYF

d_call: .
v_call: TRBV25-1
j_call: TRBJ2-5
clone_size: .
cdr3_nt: TGTGCCAGCAGTGCCGTGGGATGGGAGACCCAGTACTTC
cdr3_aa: CASSAVGWETQYF

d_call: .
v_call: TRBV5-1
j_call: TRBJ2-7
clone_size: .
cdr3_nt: TGCGCCAGCAGCTTGACTTCATACGAGCAGTACTTC
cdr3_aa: CASSLTSYEQYF

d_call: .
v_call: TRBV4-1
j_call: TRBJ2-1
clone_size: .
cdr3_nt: TGCGCCAGCAGCCCCCCCGAGCGGGAGCAGTTCTTC
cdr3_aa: CASSPPEREQFF

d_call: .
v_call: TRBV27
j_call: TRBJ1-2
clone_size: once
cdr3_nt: TGTGCCAGCAGTCACATGACTTTAGGGGCGAGGTCTAACTATGGCTACACCTTC
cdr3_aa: CASSHMTLGARSNYGYTF

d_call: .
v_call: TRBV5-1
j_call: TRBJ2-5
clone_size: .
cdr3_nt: TGCGCCAGCAGCTTGGCCGCGACAGGATACCAAGAGACCCAGTACTTC
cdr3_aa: CASSLAATGYQETQYF

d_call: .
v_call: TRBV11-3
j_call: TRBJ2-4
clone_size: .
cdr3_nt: TGTGCCAGCAGCTTAGGCCCAGGAAACATTCAGTACTTC
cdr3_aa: CASSLGPGNIQYF

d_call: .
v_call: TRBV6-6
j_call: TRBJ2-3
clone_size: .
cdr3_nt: TGTGCCAGCGACTCGCATCCCGATACGCAGTATTTT
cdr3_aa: CASDSHPDTQYF

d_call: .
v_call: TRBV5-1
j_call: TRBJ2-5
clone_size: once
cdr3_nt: TGCGCCAGCAGCGGCGGCGGGGGCAGGGGCGAGACCCAGTACTTC
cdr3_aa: CASSGGGGRGETQYF

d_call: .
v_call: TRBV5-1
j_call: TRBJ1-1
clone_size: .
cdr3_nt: TGCGCCAGCGGTCAATCCGTTATGAACACTGAAGCTTTCTTT
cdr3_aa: CASGQSVMNTEAFF

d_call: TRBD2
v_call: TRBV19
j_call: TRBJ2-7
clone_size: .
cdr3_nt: TGTGCCAGTAGTATGTCGGGAGTAGCGGGGGATACCTACGAGCAGTACTTC
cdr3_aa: CASSMSGVAGDTYEQYF

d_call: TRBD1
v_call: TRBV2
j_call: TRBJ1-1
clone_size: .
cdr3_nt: TGTGCCAGAGGGGGCCTAGGAGTCACTGAAGCTTTCTTT
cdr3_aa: CARGGLGVTEAFF

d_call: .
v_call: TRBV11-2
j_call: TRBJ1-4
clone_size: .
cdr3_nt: TGTGCCAGCTCAGGGCAGGGAGCAAAACTGTTTTTT
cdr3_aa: CASSGQGAKLFF

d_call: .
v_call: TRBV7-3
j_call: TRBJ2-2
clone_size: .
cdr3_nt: TGTGCCAGCAGCTTATTCTGGGGTCACACCGGGGAGCTGTTTTTT
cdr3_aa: CASSLFWGHTGELFF

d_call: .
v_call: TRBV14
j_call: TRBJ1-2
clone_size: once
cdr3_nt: TGTGCCAGCAACCAAGGAAGTACCGTTGGCTACACCTTC
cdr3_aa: CASNQGSTVGYTF

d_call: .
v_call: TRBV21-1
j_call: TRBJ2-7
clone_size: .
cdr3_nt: TGTGCCAGCAGCCTGGGACTAGCGGGAGAGCTGCAGTCCGAGCAGTACTTC
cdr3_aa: CASSLGLAGELQSEQYF

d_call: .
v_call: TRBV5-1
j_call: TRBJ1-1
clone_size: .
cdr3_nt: TGCGCCAGCAGCTTTTCCGGACAAATGAACACTGAAGCTTTCTTT
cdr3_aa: CASSFSGQMNTEAFF

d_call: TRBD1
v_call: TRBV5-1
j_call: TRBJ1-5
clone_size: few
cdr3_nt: TGCGCCAGCAGCCGGGACAGTAATCAGCCCCAGCATTTT
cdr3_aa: CASSRDSNQPQHF

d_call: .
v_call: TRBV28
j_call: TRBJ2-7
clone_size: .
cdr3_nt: TGTGCCAGCAGTTTAACCGGGGCTGGGGGGCAGTACTTC
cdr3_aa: CASSLTGAGGQYF

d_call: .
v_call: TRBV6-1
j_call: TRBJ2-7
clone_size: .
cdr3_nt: TGTGCCAGCAGTGTAGGTTGGGAGAGGATAAACTACGAGCAGTACTTC
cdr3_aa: CASSVGWERINYEQYF

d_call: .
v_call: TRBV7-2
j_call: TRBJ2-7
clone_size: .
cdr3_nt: TGTGCCAGCAGCCTAGCACCGTACACCACCTACGAGCAGTACTTC
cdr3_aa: CASSLAPYTTYEQYF

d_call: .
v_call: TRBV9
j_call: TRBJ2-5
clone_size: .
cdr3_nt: TGTGCCAGCAGCGCGGGATTACAAGAGACCCAGTACTTC
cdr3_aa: CASSAGLQETQYF

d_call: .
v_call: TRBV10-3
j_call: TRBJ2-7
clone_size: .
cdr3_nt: TGTGCCACCATGGGACGGGGAGGTGCCCACGAGCAGTACTTC
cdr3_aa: CATMGRGGAHEQYF

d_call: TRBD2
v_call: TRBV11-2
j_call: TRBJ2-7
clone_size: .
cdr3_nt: TGTGCCAGCAGCTTAGTGAGGGTTAGCGGGAGTTCCTACGAGCAGTACTTC
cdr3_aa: CASSLVRVSGSSYEQYF

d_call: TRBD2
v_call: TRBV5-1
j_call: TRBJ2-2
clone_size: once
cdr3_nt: TGCGCCAGCAGCTTCATAGCGGGAGTCGCCGGGGAGCTGTTTTTT
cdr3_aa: CASSFIAGVAGELFF

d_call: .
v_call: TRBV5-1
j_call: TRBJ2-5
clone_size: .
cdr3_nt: TGCGCCAGCAGCCCGGCTTTGTGGGAGACCCAGTACTTC
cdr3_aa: CASSPALWETQYF

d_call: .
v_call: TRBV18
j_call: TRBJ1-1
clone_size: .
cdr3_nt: TGTGCCAGCTCACTGGGGGCAGGGGTCACTGAAGCTTTCTTT
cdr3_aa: CASSLGAGVTEAFF

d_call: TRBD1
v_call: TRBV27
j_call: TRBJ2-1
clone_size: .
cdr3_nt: TGTGCCAGCACCTACCTCCGACAGGGGGCCTACAATGAGCAGTTCTTC
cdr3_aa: CASTYLRQGAYNEQFF

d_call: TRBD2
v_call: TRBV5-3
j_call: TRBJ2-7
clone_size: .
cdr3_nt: TGTGCCAGAAGCTTGACTAGCGGGCGCTCCTACGAGCAGTACTTC
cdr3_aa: CARSLTSGRSYEQYF

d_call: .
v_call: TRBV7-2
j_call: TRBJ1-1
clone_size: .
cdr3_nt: TGTGCCAGCAGCCTCAGATTGGGGAACACTGAAGCTTTCTTT
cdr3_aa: CASSLRLGNTEAFF

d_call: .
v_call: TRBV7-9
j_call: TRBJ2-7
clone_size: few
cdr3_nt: TGTGCCAGCAGCTTAATGGCAGCCAGCTCCTACGAGCAGTACTTC
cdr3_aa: CASSLMAASSYEQYF

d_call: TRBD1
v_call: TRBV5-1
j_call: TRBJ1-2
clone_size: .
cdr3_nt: TGCGCCAGCAGCTTGTGGACAGGGGACTTTTTGGGTGGCTACACCTTC
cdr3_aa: CASSLWTGDFLGGYTF

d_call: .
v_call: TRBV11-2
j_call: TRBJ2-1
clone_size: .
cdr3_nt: TGTGCCAGCAGCTTAGGTTTATCTGAGCAGTTCTTC
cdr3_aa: CASSLGLSEQFF

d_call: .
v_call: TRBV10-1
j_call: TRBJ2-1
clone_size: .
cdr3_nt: TGCGCCAGCAGTATGAGTTTTCATGAGCAGTTCTTC
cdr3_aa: CASSMSFHEQFF

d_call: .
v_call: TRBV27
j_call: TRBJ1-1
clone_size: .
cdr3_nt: TGTGCCAGCAGCCCCTTGAGGTACACTGAAGCTTTCTTT
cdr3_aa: CASSPLRYTEAFF

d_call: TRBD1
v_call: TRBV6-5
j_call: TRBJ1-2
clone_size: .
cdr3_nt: TGTGCCAGCACCGGAGGGGGCGTCTATGGCTACACCTTC
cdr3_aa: CASTGGGVYGYTF

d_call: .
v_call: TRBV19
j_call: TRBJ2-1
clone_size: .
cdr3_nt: TGTGCCAGTAGTACCTTCGACTTTTACAATGAGCAGTTCTTC
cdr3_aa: CASSTFDFYNEQFF

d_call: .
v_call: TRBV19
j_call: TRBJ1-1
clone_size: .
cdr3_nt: TGTGCCAGTACCCGGGTTGGCAGTAACACTGAAGCTTTCTTT
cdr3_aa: CASTRVGSNTEAFF

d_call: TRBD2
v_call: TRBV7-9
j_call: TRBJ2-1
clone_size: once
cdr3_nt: TGTGCCAGCAGCCGCGGGAGGAGAGGTGAGCAGTTCTTC
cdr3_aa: CASSRGRRGEQFF